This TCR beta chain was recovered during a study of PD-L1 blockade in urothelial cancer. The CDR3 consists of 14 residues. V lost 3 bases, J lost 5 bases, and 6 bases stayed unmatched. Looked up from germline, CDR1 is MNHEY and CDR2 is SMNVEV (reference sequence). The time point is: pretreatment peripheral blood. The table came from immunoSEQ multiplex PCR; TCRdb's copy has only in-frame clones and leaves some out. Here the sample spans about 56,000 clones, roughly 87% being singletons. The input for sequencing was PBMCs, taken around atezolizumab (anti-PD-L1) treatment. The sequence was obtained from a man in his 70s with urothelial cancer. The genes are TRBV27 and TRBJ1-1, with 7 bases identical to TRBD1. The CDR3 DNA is TGTGCCAGCAGTTTGGTCACAGGGGAGACTGAAGCTTTCTTT. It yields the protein CASSLVTGETEAFF.